The rows below give T cell receptor beta chains drawn from one sample of a study of blood T cell repertoires in COVID-19. Assay: immunoSEQ multiplex PCR; the TCRdb copy retains only in-frame clones and omits some. In the table there are about 160,000 clones, around four fifths of which are singletons. Input material: PBMCs or T cells enriched from blood (not recorded which). The receptors come from a man aged 45-60 years who had recovered from COVID-19. Both conserved end residues are part of each CDR3. A D gene is named only where the DNA matches it firmly. The size of a clone is reported for some rows only, either as once, few or many, or as a class for expanded clones.

TRBD1	TRBJ1-1	once	TRBV6-1	14	TGTGCCAGCAGTGACGACAGGGGGGTCACTGAAGCTTTCTTT	CASSDDRGVTEAFF
.	TRBJ1-2	.	TRBV6-5	14	TGTGCCAGCAAACTGGACGGGAATAACTATGGCTACACCTTC	CASKLDGNNYGYTF
.	TRBJ1-1	.	TRBV5-1	16	TGCGCCAGCAGCTTGGTGGTACAGGGACCGAACACTGAAGCTTTCTTT	CASSLVVQGPNTEAFF
TRBD1	TRBJ2-7	.	TRBV27	17	TGTGCCAGCAGTTTTATTGAGTTTGGGACAGGGGGTTACGAGCAGTACTTC	CASSFIEFGTGGYEQYF
TRBD1	TRBJ1-2	.	TRBV7-8	15	TGTGCCAGCAGCTTAGGGACAGGGATTGGCTATGGCTACACCTTC	CASSLGTGIGYGYTF
TRBD1	TRBJ2-3	.	TRBV7-8	17	TGTGCCAGCAGCCCCCTAACGACAGGGGGCTTGGGAGATACGCAGTATTTT	CASSPLTTGGLGDTQYF
.	TRBJ1-2	.	TRBV12-5	15	TGTGCTAGTGGTTTGGGTCAGGCTGCCGCAGGGGGCTACACCTTC	CASGLGQAAAGGYTF
.	TRBJ2-2	.	TRBV7-9	15	TGTGCCAGCAGCTTAGACAGGAGTGGGACCGGGGAGCTGTTTTTT	CASSLDRSGTGELFF
TRBD1	TRBJ1-4	.	TRBV7-9	16	TGTGCCAGCAGTGGGACAGGGGGCTCAGCTAATGAAAAACTGTTTTTT	CASSGTGGSANEKLFF
.	TRBJ2-7	.	TRBV19	14	TGTGCCAGTAGTATGTCCCCCGGGGTCGGCGAGCAGTACTTC	CASSMSPGVGEQYF